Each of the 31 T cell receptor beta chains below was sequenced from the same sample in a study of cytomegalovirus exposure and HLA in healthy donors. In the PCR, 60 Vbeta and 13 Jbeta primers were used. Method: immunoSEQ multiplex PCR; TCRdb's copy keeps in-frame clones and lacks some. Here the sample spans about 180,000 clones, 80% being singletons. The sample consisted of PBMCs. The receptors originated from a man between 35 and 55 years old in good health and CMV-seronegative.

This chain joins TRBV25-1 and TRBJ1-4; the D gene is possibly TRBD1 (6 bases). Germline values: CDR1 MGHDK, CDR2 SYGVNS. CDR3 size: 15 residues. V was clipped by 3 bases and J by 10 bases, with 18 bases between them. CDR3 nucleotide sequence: TGTGCCAGCAGTGATTCCAGGGGTGTTGGGGGAAAACTGTTTTTT. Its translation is CASSDSRGVGGKLFF. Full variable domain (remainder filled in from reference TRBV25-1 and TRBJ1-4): EADIYQTPRYLVIGTGKKITLECSQTMGHDKMYWYQQDPGMELHLIHYSYGVNSTEKGDLSSESTVSRIRTEHFPLTLESARPSHTSQYLCASSDSRGVGGKLFFGSGTQLSVL.

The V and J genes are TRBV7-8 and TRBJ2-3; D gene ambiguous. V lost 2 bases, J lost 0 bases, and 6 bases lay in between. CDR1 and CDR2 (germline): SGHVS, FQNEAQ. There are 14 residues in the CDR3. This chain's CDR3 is CASSLIPSTDTQYF. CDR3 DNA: TGTGCCAGCAGCTTAATTCCTAGCACAGATACGCAGTATTTT.

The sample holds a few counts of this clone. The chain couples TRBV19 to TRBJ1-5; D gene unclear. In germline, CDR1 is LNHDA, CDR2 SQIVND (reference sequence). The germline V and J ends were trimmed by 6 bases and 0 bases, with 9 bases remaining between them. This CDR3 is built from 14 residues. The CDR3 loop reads CASRGEYSNQPQHF. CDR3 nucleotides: TGTGCCAGTAGGGGAGAATATAGCAATCAGCCCCAGCATTTT.

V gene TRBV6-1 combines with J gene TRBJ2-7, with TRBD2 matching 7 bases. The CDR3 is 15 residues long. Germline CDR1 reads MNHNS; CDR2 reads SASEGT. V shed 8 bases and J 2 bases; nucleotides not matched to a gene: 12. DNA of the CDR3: TGTGCCAGCGTAACTTCGGGAGGCCGGACCTACGAGCAGTACTTC. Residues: CASVTSGGRTYEQYF.

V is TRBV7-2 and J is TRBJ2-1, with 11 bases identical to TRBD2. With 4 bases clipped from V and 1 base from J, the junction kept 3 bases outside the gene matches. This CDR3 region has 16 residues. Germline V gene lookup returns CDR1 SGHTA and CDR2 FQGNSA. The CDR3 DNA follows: TGTGCCAGCAGCTCTTCTAGCGGGAGGTCCTACAATGAGCAGTTCTTC. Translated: CASSSSSGRSYNEQFF.

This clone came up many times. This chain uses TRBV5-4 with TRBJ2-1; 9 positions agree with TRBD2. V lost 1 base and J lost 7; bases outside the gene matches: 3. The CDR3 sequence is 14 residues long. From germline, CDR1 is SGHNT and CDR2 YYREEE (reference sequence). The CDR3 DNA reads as TGTGCCAGCAGCTTGTTCGCGGGAGGGAATGAGCAGTTCTTC. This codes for CASSLFAGGNEQFF.

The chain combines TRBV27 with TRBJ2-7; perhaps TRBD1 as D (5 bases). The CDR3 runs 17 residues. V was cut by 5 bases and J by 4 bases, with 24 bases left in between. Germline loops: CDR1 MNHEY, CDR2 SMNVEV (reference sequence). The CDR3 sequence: CASSALNGQGILYEQYF. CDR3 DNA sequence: TGTGCCAGCAGTGCCCTGAACGGCCAGGGTATTCTATACGAGCAGTACTTC.

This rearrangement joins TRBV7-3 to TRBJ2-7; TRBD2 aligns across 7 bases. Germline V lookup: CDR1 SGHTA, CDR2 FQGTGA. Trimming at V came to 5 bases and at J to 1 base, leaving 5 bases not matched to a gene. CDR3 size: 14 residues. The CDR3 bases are TGTGCCAGCAGCGCCGGGCGGGGGTCCTACGAGCAGTACTTC. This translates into CASSAGRGSYEQYF.

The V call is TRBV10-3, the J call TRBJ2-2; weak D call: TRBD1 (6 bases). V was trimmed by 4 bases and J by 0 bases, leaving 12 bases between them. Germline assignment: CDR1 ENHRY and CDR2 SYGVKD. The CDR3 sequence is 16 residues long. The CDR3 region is CAISGGRGPNTGELFF. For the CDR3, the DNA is TGTGCCATCAGTGGCGGCAGGGGCCCGAACACCGGGGAGCTGTTTTTT.

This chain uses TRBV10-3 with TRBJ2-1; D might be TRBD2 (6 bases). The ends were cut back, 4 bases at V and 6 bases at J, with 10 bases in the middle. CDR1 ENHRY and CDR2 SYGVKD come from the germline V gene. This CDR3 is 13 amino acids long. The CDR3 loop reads CAISVQGGNEQFF. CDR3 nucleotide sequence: TGTGCCATCAGTGTGCAGGGAGGCAATGAGCAGTTCTTC.

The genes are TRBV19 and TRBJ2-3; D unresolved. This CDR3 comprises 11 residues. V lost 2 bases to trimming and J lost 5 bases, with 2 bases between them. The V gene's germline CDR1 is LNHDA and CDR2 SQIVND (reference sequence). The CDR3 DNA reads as TGTGCCAGTAGTATACGAGATACGCAGTATTTT. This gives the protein CASSIRDTQYF. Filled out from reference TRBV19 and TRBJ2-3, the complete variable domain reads DGGITQSPKYLFRKEGQNVTLSCEQNLNHDAMYWYRQDPGQGLRLIYYSQIVNDFQKGDIAEGYSVSREKKESFPLTVTSAQKNPTAFYLCASSIRDTQYFGPGTRLTVL.

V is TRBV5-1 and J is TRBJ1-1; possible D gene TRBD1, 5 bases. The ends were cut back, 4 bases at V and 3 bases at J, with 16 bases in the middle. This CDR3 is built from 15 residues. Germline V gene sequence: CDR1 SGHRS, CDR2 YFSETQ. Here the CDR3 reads CASSTGVASHTEAFF. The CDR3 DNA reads TGCGCCAGCAGCACGGGGGTGGCGTCCCACACTGAAGCTTTCTTT. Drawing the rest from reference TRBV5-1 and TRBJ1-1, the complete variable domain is KAGVTQTPRYLIKTRGQQVTLSCSPISGHRSVSWYQQTPGQGLQFLFEYFSETQRNKGNFPGRFSGRQFSNSRSEMNVSTLELGDSALYLCASSTGVASHTEAFFGQGTRLTVV.

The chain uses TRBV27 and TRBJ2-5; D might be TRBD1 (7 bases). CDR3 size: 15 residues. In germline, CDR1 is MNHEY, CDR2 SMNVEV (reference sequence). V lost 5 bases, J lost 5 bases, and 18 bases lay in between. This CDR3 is CASSPGQAEGETQYF. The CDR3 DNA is TGTGCCAGCAGTCCCGGACAGGCGGAGGGGGAGACCCAGTACTTC.

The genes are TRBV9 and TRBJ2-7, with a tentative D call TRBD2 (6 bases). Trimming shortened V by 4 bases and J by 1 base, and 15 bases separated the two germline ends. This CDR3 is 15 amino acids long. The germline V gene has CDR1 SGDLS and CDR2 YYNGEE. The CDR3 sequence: CASSPWRDESYEQYF. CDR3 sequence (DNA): TGTGCCAGCAGCCCCTGGAGGGATGAGTCCTACGAGCAGTACTTC.

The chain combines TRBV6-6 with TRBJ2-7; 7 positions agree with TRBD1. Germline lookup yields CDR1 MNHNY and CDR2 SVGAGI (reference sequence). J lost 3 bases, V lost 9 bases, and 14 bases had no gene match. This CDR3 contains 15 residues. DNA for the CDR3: TGTGCCAGTCAAGACAGGGACCGGGGTATCTACGAGCAGTACTTC. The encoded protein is CASQDRDRGIYEQYF.

CDR3 DNA sequence: TGTGCCAGTAGTATTCTAGCGGGCTCCCTCAACAATGAGCAGTTCTTC. It codes for CASSILAGSLNNEQFF. This chain joins TRBV19 and TRBJ2-1; 8 bases are shared with TRBD2. The CDR3 spans 16 residues. Germline values: CDR1 LNHDA, CDR2 SQIVND (reference sequence). Trimming at V came to 3 bases and at J to 5 bases, leaving 9 bases not matched to a gene.

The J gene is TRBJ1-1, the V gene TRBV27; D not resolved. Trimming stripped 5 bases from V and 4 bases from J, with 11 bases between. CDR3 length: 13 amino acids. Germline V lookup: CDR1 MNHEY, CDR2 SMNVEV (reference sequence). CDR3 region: CASSPRHFTEAFF. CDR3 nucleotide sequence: TGTGCCAGCAGTCCGAGACACTTCACTGAAGCTTTCTTT.

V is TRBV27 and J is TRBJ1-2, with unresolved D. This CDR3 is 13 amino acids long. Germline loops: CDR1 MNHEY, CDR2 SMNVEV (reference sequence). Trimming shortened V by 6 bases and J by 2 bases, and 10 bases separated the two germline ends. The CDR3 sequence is CASSPHTNYGYTF. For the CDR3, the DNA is TGTGCCAGCAGCCCACACACAAACTATGGCTACACCTTC.

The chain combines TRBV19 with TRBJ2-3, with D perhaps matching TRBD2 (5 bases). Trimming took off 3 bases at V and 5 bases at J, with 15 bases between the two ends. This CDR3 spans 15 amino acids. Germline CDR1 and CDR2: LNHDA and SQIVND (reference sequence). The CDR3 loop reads CASSMRAETGDTQYF. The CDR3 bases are TGTGCCAGTAGTATGAGGGCGGAAACGGGAGATACGCAGTATTTT.

The CDR3 DNA is TGTGCCATCAGTCCCGGGACAGGGGACACAGATACGCAGTATTTT. Encoded protein: CAISPGTGDTDTQYF. The chain has TRBV10-3 and TRBJ2-3; TRBD1 matches at 10 bases. Trimming at V came to 5 bases and at J to 2 bases, leaving 4 bases not matched to a gene. The CDR3 sequence is 15 residues long. Germline V gene data show CDR1 as ENHRY and CDR2 as SYGVKD.

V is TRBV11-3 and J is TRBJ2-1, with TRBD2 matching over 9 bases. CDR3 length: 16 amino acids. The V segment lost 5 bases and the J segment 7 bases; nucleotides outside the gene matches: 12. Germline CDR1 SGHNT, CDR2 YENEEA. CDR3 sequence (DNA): TGTGCCAGCAGCAATACGGGCGGGGGGGGCCTTAATGAGCAGTTCTTC. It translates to CASSNTGGGGLNEQFF.

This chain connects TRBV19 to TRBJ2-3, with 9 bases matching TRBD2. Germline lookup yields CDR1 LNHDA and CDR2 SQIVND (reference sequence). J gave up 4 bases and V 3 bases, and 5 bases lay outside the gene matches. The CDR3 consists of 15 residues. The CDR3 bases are TGTGCCAGTAGTATTGGCGGGGGGGCCTCAGATACGCAGTATTTT. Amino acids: CASSIGGGASDTQYF.

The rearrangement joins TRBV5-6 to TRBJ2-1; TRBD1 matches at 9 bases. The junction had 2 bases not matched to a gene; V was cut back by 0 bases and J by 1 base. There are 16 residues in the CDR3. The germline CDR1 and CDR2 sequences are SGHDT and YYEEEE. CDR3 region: CASSLEGTGSYNEQFF. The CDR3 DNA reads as TGTGCCAGCAGCTTGGAAGGGACAGGGTCCTACAATGAGCAGTTCTTC.

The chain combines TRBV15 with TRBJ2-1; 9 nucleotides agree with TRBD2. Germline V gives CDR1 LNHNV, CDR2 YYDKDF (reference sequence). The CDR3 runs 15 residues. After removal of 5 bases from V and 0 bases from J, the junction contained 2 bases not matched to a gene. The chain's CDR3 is CATSAGGPSYNEQFF. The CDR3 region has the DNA TGTGCCACCAGCGCGGGAGGGCCCTCCTACAATGAGCAGTTCTTC. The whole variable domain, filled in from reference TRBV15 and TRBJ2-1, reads DAMVIQNPRYQVTQFGKPVTLSCSQTLNHNVMYWYQQKSSQAPKLLFHYYDKDFNNEADTPDNFQSRRPNTSFCFLDIRSPGLGDTAMYLCATSAGGPSYNEQFFGPGTRLTVL.

DNA for the CDR3: TGTGCCAGCAGTTTGCGACTAGCGGACGAGCAGTACTTC. Protein sequence: CASSLRLADEQYF. This rearrangement joins TRBV28 to TRBJ2-7; 9 positions agree with TRBD2. There are 13 residues in the CDR3. The germline gives CDR1 MDHEN, CDR2 SYDVKM. V lost 3 bases to trimming and J lost 5 bases; unmatched junction nucleotides: 2.

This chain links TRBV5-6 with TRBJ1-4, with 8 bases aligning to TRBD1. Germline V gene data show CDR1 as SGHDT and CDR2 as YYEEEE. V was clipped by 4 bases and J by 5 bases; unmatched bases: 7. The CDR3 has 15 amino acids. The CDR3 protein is CASSIRTGLNEKLFF. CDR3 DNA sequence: TGTGCCAGCAGCATTCGGACAGGGCTGAATGAAAAACTGTTTTTT.

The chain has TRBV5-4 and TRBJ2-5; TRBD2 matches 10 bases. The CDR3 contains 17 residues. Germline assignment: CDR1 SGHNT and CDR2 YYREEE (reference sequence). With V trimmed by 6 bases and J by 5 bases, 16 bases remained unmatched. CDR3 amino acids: CASIIPDSGRPGETQYF. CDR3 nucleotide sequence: TGTGCCAGCATCATCCCCGATAGCGGGAGGCCCGGGGAGACCCAGTACTTC.

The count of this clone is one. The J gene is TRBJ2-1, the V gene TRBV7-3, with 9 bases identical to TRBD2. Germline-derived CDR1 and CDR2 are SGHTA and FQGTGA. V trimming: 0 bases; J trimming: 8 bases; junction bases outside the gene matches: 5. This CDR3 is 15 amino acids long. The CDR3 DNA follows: TGTGCCAGCAGCTTAACGGCGGGAGGGCCCTATGAGCAGTTCTTC. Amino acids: CASSLTAGGPYEQFF.

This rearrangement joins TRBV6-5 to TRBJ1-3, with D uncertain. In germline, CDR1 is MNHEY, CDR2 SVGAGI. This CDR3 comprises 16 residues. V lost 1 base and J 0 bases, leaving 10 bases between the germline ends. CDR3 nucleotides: TGTGCCAGCAGTTACTACTCCCAATACTCTGGAAACACCATATATTTT. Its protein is CASSYYSQYSGNTIYF.

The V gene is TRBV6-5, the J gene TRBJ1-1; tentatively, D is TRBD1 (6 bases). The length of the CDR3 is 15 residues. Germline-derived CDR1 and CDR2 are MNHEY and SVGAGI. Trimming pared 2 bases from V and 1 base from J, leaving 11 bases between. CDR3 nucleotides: TGTGCCAGCAGTTACCGTGCAGGGGCGAACACTGAAGCTTTCTTT. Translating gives CASSYRAGANTEAFF.

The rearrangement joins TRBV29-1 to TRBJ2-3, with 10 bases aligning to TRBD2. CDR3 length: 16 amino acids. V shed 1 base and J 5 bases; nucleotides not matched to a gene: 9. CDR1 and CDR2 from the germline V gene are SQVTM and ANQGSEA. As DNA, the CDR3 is TGCAGCGTTGAAGCTAGCGGGGGCGCCTGGGAAGATACGCAGTATTTT. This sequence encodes CSVEASGGAWEDTQYF.